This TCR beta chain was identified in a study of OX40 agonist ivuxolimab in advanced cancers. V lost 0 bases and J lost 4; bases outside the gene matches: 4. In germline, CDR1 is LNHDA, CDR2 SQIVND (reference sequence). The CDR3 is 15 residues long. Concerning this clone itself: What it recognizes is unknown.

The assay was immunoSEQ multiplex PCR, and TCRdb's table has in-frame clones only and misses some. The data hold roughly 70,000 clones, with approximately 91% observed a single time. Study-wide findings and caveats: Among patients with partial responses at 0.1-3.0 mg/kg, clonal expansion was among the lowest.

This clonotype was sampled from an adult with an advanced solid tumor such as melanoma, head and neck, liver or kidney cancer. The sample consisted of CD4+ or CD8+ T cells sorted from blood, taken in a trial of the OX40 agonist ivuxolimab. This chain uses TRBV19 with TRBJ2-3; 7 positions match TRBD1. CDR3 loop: CASSIDHRGADTQYF. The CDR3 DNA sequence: TGTGCCAGTAGTATAGATCACAGGGGCGCAGATACGCAGTATTTT.